This T cell receptor (beta chain) was recorded in a study of blood T cells in healthy people across ages. The wider study: About one barcoded beta molecule per two T cells was captured by template switching. Study observations and caveats: A roughly linear age-dependent decrease characterized TCR beta diversity per million T cells.

This CDR3 spans 16 amino acids. Trimming took 0 bases from V and 5 from J; bases not matched to a gene: 3. The germline CDR1 and CDR2 sequences are MNHEY and SVGEGT. Through a sample-barcoded 5' primer and a J-beta primer mix, a second PCR was run for roughly 6 to 11 cycles. TCRdb analysed the 5' RACE reads with MiXCR anew, one entry per CDR3 protein. The sample lists some 940,000 distinct CDR3 sequences, 25% to 35% seen once, with about 10% in the top ten. This clonotype was picked up a small number of times. Its target is not known. In addition, the sample was reused for a study of T cells of mothers and their children. In that study: Amplification in the second PCR used the M1S primer, which added sample barcodes and 2-4 random nucleotides.

This TCR derives from a woman in her thirties or forties in good health. Source material: blood. V gene TRBV6-2 or TRBV6-3 combines with J gene TRBJ1-6; 8 nucleotides match TRBD1. The CDR3 loop is CASSYSGQGNNSPLHF. CDR3 nucleotide sequence: TGTGCCAGCAGTTACTCCGGACAGGGAAATAATTCACCCCTCCACTTT.